This TCR beta chain is from a study of blood T cell repertoires in COVID-19. Two negative PCRs, clearance, or symptom resolution characterized the recovered Cohort 3 donors. TCRdb's copy holds only in-frame clones and misses some; the assay was immunoSEQ multiplex PCR. This repertoire shows 350,000 to 450,000 clones, 80% to 90% found once; its top ten account for 1% to 1.3%. The CDR3 runs 13 residues. V gave up 2 bases and J gave up 5 bases, with 9 bases separating them. Germline V gene data show CDR1 as SGHTA and CDR2 as FQGTGA. This sequence originates from a man between 25 and 39 years old who had recovered from COVID-19. The rearrangement joins TRBV7-3 to TRBJ1-1; no firm D call. Sequencing was performed on PBMCs or T cells enriched from blood (not recorded which). The CDR3 DNA follows: TGTGCCAGCAGCTTAGGCCCTAGTACTGAAGCTTTCTTT. Translated, it gives CASSLGPSTEAFF.